The rows below give T cell receptor beta chains drawn from one sample of a study of shared clonotypes between healthy human individuals. TCRdb keeps only in-frame clones here, not all; method: immunoSEQ multiplex PCR. The table has over a million clones, 96% seen once. Sample: naive CD4+ T cells sorted from blood. The receptors shown here come from a man aged 30 to 45 in good health. Both conserved end residues are part of each CDR3. A D gene is named only where the DNA matches it firmly. A clone size is listed for some rows: how often the clone was seen (once, few, many), or a class if it is expanded.

cdr3_nt,cdr3_aa,j_call,d_call,clone_size,v_call
TGTGCCAGCAGAGCGGGAGGGAGCTCCTACGAGCAGTACTTC,CASRAGGSSYEQYF,TRBJ2-7,TRBD2,-,TRBV7-2
TGCAGCGTTGTCTGGACAGGGGGCCTAACCTACGAGCAGTACTTC,CSVVWTGGLTYEQYF,TRBJ2-7,TRBD1,once,TRBV29-1
TGCAGCGTTGAATGGGACAGTTATAACACTGAAGCTTTCTTT,CSVEWDSYNTEAFF,TRBJ1-1,TRBD1,-,TRBV29-1
TGTGCCAGCAGTGAAGCTCGACTAGCGCAAGGGTGGGAGCAGTACTTC,CASSEARLAQGWEQYF,TRBJ2-7,TRBD2,-,TRBV6-1
TGTGCCAGCAGCAATCCCCACAGGGGGCGACGATATGGCTACACCTTC,CASSNPHRGRRYGYTF,TRBJ1-2,TRBD1,-,TRBV11-2
TGTGCCAGCAGCTTATATACAGATACGCAGTATTTT,CASSLYTDTQYF,TRBJ2-3,-,-,TRBV11-3
TGTGCCAGCAGACAAACAGGGTCCACCGGGGAGCTGTTTTTT,CASRQTGSTGELFF,TRBJ2-2,-,-,TRBV7-2
TGTGCCAGCAGCTCAGGCGGTGCCTACGAGCAGTACTTC,CASSSGGAYEQYF,TRBJ2-7,-,-,TRBV11-3
TGTGCCAGCAGCGTAGGAGGGGGGACCTCCTACAATGAGCAGTTCTTC,CASSVGGGTSYNEQFF,TRBJ2-1,-,-,TRBV9
TGTGCCAGCAGCCTCGGGACAGTATCCACAGATACGCAGTATTTT,CASSLGTVSTDTQYF,TRBJ2-3,TRBD1,-,TRBV7-2
TGTGCCAGCAGCTTAGTTGGCACCGGGCCCACAGATACGCAGTATTTT,CASSLVGTGPTDTQYF,TRBJ2-3,-,-,TRBV11-3
TGTGCCAGCAGCTTTTTGACTAGCTGGAGCTCCTACAATGAGCAGTTCTTC,CASSFLTSWSSYNEQFF,TRBJ2-1,TRBD2,-,TRBV7-9
TGTGCCAGCAGTACGACTAGCGGGAGTAAGGAGCAGTTCTTC,CASSTTSGSKEQFF,TRBJ2-1,TRBD2,-,TRBV6-6
TGTGCCAGCAGCTTGTTGATCCTCCTGAACACTGAAGCTTTCTTT,CASSLLILLNTEAFF,TRBJ1-1,-,-,TRBV5-6
TGTGCCAGCAGCCTTAGAACAGGGAATACCTTGTCTGGGGCCAACGTCCTGACTTTC,CASSLRTGNTLSGANVLTF,TRBJ2-6,-,-,TRBV5-6
TGTGCCAGCAGCTTGGCCCCAGGGACGGATGAGCAGTTCTTC,CASSLAPGTDEQFF,TRBJ2-1,-,-,TRBV5-4
TGTGCCAGCAGCAGGGTGGTATTCTACGAGCAGTACTTC,CASSRVVFYEQYF,TRBJ2-7,-,-,TRBV2
TGCGCCAGCAGCCAACCGGGACTAGCACCGAAAAATGAGCAGTTCTTC,CASSQPGLAPKNEQFF,TRBJ2-1,TRBD2,-,TRBV4-1
TGTGCCTGGAGCCTTCCTCAGGTCGGGGCTAACGACTACACCTTC,CAWSLPQVGANDYTF,TRBJ1-2,-,-,TRBV30
TGTGCCAGCAGTCCCGTCAGACTCTACGAGCAGTACTTC,CASSPVRLYEQYF,TRBJ2-7,-,-,TRBV6-5
TGTGCCAGCAGCTTCGATCGACAGGGCCTAGGGGGCTACACCTTC,CASSFDRQGLGGYTF,TRBJ1-2,TRBD1,-,TRBV5-4
TGTGCCAGCAGCGAGAGATCGACAGGGATGCTCTACGAGCAGTACTTC,CASSERSTGMLYEQYF,TRBJ2-7,TRBD1,-,TRBV5-5
TGTGCCAGCAGTTACTTGACTAGCGGGAACACCGGGGAGCTGTTTTTT,CASSYLTSGNTGELFF,TRBJ2-2,TRBD2,-,TRBV6-5
TGTGCCAGTAGGCGGGGGAACACCGGGGAGCTGTTTTTT,CASRRGNTGELFF,TRBJ2-2,-,-,TRBV19
TGTGCCAGCAGCCAAGATACGGACACGACCTACAATGAGCAGTTCTTC,CASSQDTDTTYNEQFF,TRBJ2-1,-,-,TRBV4-2
TGTGCCAGCAGCCGGACTAGCGGGCGTGGGAACTACGAGCAGTACTTC,CASSRTSGRGNYEQYF,TRBJ2-7,TRBD2,-,TRBV9
TGTGCCAGCAGTTTATGGGAAAGGGGCGTCAATGGCTACACCTTC,CASSLWERGVNGYTF,TRBJ1-2,-,-,TRBV28
TGTGCCACCAGCAGGGAGCCCAGGGACACTGAAGCTTTCTTT,CATSREPRDTEAFF,TRBJ1-1,-,few,TRBV15
TGTGCTAGTGGTTTGTGGGACAGGGGGCGAGAGACCCAGTACTTC,CASGLWDRGRETQYF,TRBJ2-5,TRBD1,once,TRBV12-5
TGTGCCAGCAGAGGACAGGGTTCGACTTATCGCTACACCTTC,CASRGQGSTYRYTF,TRBJ1-2,TRBD1,-,TRBV27
TGCGCCAGCAGCCCCCTATTACAGGGGGTCCTACCGGTCTTCTTC,CASSPLLQGVLPVFF,TRBJ2-1,TRBD1,-,TRBV5-1
TGCGCCAGCAGCATACCGGGACAGGGTAGTTACGGCTATGGCTACACCTTC,CASSIPGQGSYGYGYTF,TRBJ1-2,TRBD1,-,TRBV4-1
TGTGCCAGCAGAAACGATGGGACTAGCGTCATAGAGACCCAGTACTTC,CASRNDGTSVIETQYF,TRBJ2-5,TRBD2,-,TRBV6-6
TGTGCCAGCAGCTCAAGTTTTGGGGGGCAGTACAATGAGCAGTTCTTC,CASSSSFGGQYNEQFF,TRBJ2-1,-,-,TRBV13
TGTGCCAGCAGCCAACAGGGACTCTCCTACGAGCAGTACTTC,CASSQQGLSYEQYF,TRBJ2-7,-,-,TRBV6-5
TGTGCCAGCAGCCAATTCCAAGAGACCCAGTACTTC,CASSQFQETQYF,TRBJ2-5,-,-,TRBV6-1
TGTGCCAGCAGCTTACTTGGTATGGGAGGAGCGGGGAGTTCCTACGAGCAGTACTTC,CASSLLGMGGAGSSYEQYF,TRBJ2-7,TRBD2,-,TRBV7-3
TGTGCCAGCGGGGGGACAGGCCAAGAGACCCAGTACTTC,CASGGTGQETQYF,TRBJ2-5,TRBD1,-,TRBV2
TGTGCCAGCAGTTTATTGGGGGGCTCGGAGACCCAGTACTTC,CASSLLGGSETQYF,TRBJ2-5,-,-,TRBV27
TGTGCCAGCAGCTCTAGTACCGGATTAGGGACTACGGAGACCCAGTACTTC,CASSSSTGLGTTETQYF,TRBJ2-5,TRBD2,-,TRBV7-9
TGTGCCACCAGCAGAGAGCGCAATCTGGGGATATTCTACAATGAGCAGTTCTTC,CATSRERNLGIFYNEQFF,TRBJ2-1,-,-,TRBV15